The subject of this entry is one TCR beta chain. No antigen is known for it. The PCR ran on 60 Vbeta and 13 Jbeta primers. Generated by immunoSEQ multiplex PCR, the TCRdb table keeps only in-frame clones and is missing some. Here the sample spans under 200,000 clones, roughly 80% being singletons. The data were taken from a study of cytomegalovirus exposure and HLA in healthy donors. Study results and caveats: Many donors carried some public TCRs, although rarity characterized most TCR sequences.

Sequencing was performed on PBMCs. The clonotype comes from a man aged 45-60 years in good health and CMV-seropositive.

CDR3 sequence: CASSSGGYGYTF. CDR3 DNA sequence: TGTGCCAGCAGTTCAGGGGGCTATGGCTACACCTTC. The V call is TRBV7-9, the J call TRBJ1-2; the match to TRBD1 covers 7 bases. Trimming took 6 bases from V and 4 from J; bases not matched to a gene: 2. This CDR3 is built from 12 residues. Germline-derived CDR1 and CDR2 are SEHNR and FQNEAQ (reference sequence). Drawing the rest from reference TRBV7-9 and TRBJ1-2, the complete variable domain is DTGVSQNPRHKITKRGQNVTFRCDPISEHNRLYWYRQTLGQGPEFLTYFQNEAQLEKSRLLSDRFSAERPKGSFSTLEIQRTEQGDSAMYLCASSSGGYGYTFGSGTRLTVV.